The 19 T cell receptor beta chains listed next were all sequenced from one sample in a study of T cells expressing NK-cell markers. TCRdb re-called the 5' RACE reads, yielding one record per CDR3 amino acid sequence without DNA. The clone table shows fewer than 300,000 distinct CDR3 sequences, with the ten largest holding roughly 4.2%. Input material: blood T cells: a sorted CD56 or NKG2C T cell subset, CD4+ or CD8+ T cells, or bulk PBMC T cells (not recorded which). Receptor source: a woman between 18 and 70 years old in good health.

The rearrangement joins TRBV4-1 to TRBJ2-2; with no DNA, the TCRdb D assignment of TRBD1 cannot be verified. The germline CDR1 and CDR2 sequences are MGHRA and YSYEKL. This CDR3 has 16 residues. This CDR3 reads CASSRLGGTITGELFF.

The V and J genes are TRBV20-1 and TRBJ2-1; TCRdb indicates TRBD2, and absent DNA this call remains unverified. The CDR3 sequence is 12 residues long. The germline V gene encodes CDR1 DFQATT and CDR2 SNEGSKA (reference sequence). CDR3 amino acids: CSNHRSGNEQFF.

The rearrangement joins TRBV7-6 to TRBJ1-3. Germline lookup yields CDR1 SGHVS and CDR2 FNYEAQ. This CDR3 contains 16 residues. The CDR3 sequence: CASSLYGTGSGNTIYF. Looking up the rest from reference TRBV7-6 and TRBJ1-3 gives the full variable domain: GAGVSQSPRYKVTKRGQDVALRCDPISGHVSLYWYRQALGQGPEFLTYFNYEAQQDKSGLPNDRFSAERPEGSISTLTIQRTEQRDSAMYRCASSLYGTGSGNTIYFGEGSWLTVV.

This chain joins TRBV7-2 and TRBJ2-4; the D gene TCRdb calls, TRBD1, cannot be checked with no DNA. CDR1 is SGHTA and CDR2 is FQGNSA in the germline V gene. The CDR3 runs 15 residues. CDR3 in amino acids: CASSFSGGGANIQYF. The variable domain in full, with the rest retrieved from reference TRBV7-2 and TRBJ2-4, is GAGVSQSPSNKVTEKGKDVELRCDPISGHTALYWYRQSLGQGLEFLIYFQGNSAPDKSGLPSDRFSAERTGGSVSTLTIQRTQQEDSAVYLCASSFSGGGANIQYFGAGTRLSVL.

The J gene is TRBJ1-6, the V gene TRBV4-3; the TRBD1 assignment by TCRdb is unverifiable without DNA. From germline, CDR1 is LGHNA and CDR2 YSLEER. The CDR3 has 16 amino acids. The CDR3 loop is CASSQDSRGGNSPLHF.

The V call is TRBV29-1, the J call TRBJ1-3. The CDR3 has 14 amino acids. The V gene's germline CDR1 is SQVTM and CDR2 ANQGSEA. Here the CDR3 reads CSVGMGKSGNTIYF.

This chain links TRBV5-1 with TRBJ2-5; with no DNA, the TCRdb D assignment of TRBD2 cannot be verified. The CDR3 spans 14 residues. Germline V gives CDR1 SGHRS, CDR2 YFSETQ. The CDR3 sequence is CASSDGSSVETQYF.

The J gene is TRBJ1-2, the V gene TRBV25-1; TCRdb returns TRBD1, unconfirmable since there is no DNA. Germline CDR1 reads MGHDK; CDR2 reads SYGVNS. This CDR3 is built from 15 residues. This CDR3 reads CASGGTGELNYGYTF.

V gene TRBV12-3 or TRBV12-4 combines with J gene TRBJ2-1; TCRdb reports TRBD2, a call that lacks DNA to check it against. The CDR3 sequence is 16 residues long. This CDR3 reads CASSLSGGRLHNEQFF.

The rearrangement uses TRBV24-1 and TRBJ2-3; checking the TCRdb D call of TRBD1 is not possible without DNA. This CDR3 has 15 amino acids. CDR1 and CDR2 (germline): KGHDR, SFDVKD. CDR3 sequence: CATSDSGTGGLAQYF.

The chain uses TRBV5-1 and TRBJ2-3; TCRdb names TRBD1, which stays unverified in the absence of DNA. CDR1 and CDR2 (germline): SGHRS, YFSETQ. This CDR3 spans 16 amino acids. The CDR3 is CASSLMAGAGTDTQYF.

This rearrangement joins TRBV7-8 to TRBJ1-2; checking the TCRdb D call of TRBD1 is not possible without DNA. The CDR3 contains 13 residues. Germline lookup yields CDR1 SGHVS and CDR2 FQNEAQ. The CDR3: CASSPGPGYGYTF.

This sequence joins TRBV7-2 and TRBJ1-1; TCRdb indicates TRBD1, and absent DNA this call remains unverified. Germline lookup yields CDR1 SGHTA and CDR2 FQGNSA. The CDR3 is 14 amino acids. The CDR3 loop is CASSSGTGGTEAFF.

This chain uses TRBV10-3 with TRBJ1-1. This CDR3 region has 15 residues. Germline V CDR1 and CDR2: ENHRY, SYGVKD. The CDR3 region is CAISDSGRGGTEAFF.

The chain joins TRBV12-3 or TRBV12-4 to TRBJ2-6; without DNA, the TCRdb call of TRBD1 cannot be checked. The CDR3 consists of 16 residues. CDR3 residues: CASSSPVRSGANVLTF.

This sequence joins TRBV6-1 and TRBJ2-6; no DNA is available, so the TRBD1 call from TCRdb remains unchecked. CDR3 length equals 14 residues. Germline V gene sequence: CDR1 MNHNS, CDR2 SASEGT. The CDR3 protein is CATLRGNGANVLTF.

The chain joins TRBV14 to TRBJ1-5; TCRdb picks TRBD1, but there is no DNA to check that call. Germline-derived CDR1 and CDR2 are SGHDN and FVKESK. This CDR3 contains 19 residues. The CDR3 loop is CASSHSMSRDRARYQPQHF.

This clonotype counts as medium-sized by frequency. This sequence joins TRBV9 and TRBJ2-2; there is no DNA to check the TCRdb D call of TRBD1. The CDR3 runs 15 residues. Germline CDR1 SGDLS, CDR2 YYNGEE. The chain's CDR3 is CASSPRTGNTGELFF.

The CDR3 protein is CASSRVATNEKLFF. The rearrangement uses TRBV12-3 or TRBV12-4 and TRBJ1-4. The CDR3 extends over 14 amino acids.